A selection of T cell receptor beta chains follows, all from one sample in a study of OX40 agonist ivuxolimab in advanced cancers. This table comes from immunoSEQ multiplex PCR, and its TCRdb copy is limited to in-frame clones, with some not included. The sample holds 60,000 to 65,000 clones, roughly 90% seen once. The material was CD4+ or CD8+ T cells sorted from blood, obtained in a trial of the OX40 agonist ivuxolimab. Source of these receptors: an adult with an advanced solid tumor such as melanoma, head and neck, liver or kidney cancer. Each CDR3 is given with its conserved first and last residue. A D gene is named only where the DNA matches it firmly. Only part of the rows carry a size: once, few, many, or a class if the clone is expanded.

j_gene,d_gene,abundance,v_gene,CDR3nt,CDR3aa
TRBJ2-2,-,-,TRBV25-1,TGTGCCAGCAGTGAATTAGGGGAAAACACCGGGGAGCTGTTTTTT,CASSELGENTGELFF
TRBJ1-6,-,-,TRBV28,TGTGCCAGCAGACCCCCCACAGGGCCGAATTCACCCCTCCACTTT,CASRPPTGPNSPLHF
TRBJ2-3,-,-,TRBV13,TGTGCCAGCAGGGAAGGGCCACACACAGATACGCAGTATTTT,CASREGPHTDTQYF
TRBJ1-5,TRBD1,-,TRBV28,TGTGCCAGCAGTTTCGGGACAGGGAAGGGGCCCCAGCATTTT,CASSFGTGKGPQHF
TRBJ2-7,-,once,TRBV30,TGTGCCTGGAGTTCCATCAGCGGAGTGCGGGACGAGCAGTACTTC,CAWSSISGVRDEQYF
TRBJ1-5,-,-,TRBV7-7,TGTGCTAGCAGCCTCAGGGATCGCAATCAGCCCCAGCATTTT,CASSLRDRNQPQHF
TRBJ2-7,-,-,TRBV19,TGTGCCAGTAGTATAGGAGTGTTAGCTGGTGAGCAGTACTTC,CASSIGVLAGEQYF
TRBJ2-3,-,-,TRBV19,TGTGCCAGTAGTATAGGGAGACTAGGCTCAGATACGCAGTATTTT,CASSIGRLGSDTQYF
TRBJ1-6,TRBD1,-,TRBV6-1,TGTGCCAGCAGTGAAGGTGGACCGGGACAGGGGGTTTCACCCCTCCACTTT,CASSEGGPGQGVSPLHF
TRBJ1-5,-,-,TRBV28,TGTGCCAGCAGTTTATTCGGGGGGGGGAATCAGCCCCAGCATTTT,CASSLFGGGNQPQHF
TRBJ2-7,-,-,TRBV10-3,TGTGCCATCAGTGAGTCTCGGGGGGCGCCGAGCTCCTACGAGCAGTACTTC,CAISESRGAPSSYEQYF
TRBJ2-7,-,-,TRBV11-3,TGTGCCAGCAGCACCCGAGTGGAGGGCGAGCAGTACTTC,CASSTRVEGEQYF
TRBJ1-3,-,-,TRBV28,TGTGCCAGCAGCCCCCCCCTCGGGGGCTCTGGAAACACCATATATTTT,CASSPPLGGSGNTIYF
TRBJ1-2,-,-,TRBV5-6,TGTGCCAGCAGCCCCCACAGGGAGGGAAACTATGGCTACACCTTC,CASSPHREGNYGYTF
TRBJ1-2,-,-,TRBV6-6,TGTGCCAGCAGTTACACGACCGGGACAAACTATGGCTACACCTTC,CASSYTTGTNYGYTF
TRBJ1-2,-,-,TRBV6-1,TGTGCCACCCAAAGGGAGGCTCGAGGCAGCTATGGCTACACCTTC,CATQREARGSYGYTF
TRBJ1-2,TRBD1,-,TRBV5-1,TGCGCCAGCAGCTCTTTAGGGACAGGCTCCACTAACTATGGCTACACCTTC,CASSSLGTGSTNYGYTF
TRBJ2-1,-,-,TRBV11-3,TGTGCCAGCAGACGGGGACAGGGGAGCGGGAGGGCCCAGGAGCAGTTCTTC,CASRRGQGSGRAQEQFF
TRBJ2-1,-,-,TRBV10-2,TGCGCCAGCAGTGAGGTCGGGAACGGGAATGAGCAGTTCTTC,CASSEVGNGNEQFF
TRBJ2-5,TRBD2,-,TRBV6-5,TGTGCCAGCAGTTACCGTGCGGGGGGCATGCAAGAGACCCAGTACTTC,CASSYRAGGMQETQYF
TRBJ1-1,-,-,TRBV7-9,TGTGCCAGCAGCCCAAGGGGGAATAGAGCTTTCTTT,CASSPRGNRAFF
TRBJ2-3,-,-,TRBV7-6,TGTGCCAGCAGCTTGGTAGGGGTGGATACGCAGTATTTT,CASSLVGVDTQYF
TRBJ1-5,-,-,TRBV5-4,TGTGCCAGCAGCCCCGCCCCGAGGGATCCCCAGCATTTT,CASSPAPRDPQHF
TRBJ2-3,-,once,TRBV6-6,TGTGCCAGCAGTACACAAACGATGGCGCAGTATTTT,CASSTQTMAQYF
TRBJ2-2,-,-,TRBV25-1,TGTGCCAGCAGTGATACAGGTGGCGGGAACACCGGGGAGCTGTTTTTT,CASSDTGGGNTGELFF